Following are 4 T cell receptor beta chains from one sample sequenced in a study of esophageal squamous cell carcinoma under preoperative chemotherapy. TCRdb fed the PCR reads into MiXCR, producing one record per CDR3 protein. The table records around 34,000 distinct CDR3 sequences, under 60% of them present only once. Time point of the sample: after preoperative PTX-NDP chemotherapy. Sampling was done from a patient given preoperative chemotherapy. These receptors were taken from a human donor with esophageal squamous cell carcinoma. The donor label of this sample is uncertain.

A few counts support this clonotype. V and J are TRBV20-1 and TRBJ2-3, with 7 bases lining up with TRBD1. TRBJ2-7 matches the DNA end more closely, so the J call is doubtful. The CDR3 covers 13 residues. Germline values: CDR1 DFQATT, CDR2 SNEGSKA (reference sequence). This CDR3 reads CSARGGTADEQYF. As DNA, the CDR3 is TGCAGTGCTAGAGGTGGGACAGCGGACGAGCAGTACTTC.

This clonotype was detected only once. At one boundary the junction diverges from the germline segment, which might be a read error. This chain joins TRBV7-8 and TRBJ2-5; 8 bases match TRBD2. Germline CDR1 reads SGHVS; CDR2 reads FQNEAQ. The length of the CDR3 is 16 residues. The CDR3 DNA is TGTGCTAGCAGCGGGCTAGCGGGCCGGGCCCAAGAGACCCAGTACTTC. It codes for CASSGLAGRAQETQYF.

The chain links TRBV7-6 to TRBJ2-3, with 9 nucleotides matching TRBD2. CDR1 and CDR2 from the germline V gene are SGHVS and FNYEAQ. The CDR3 is made up of 14 amino acids. CDR3 region: CAGSAGGVPETQYF. CDR3 in DNA: TGTGCGGGCAGCGCGGGGGGGGTCCCAGAGACCCAGTATTTT.

Worth noting for this clonotype: No conserved phenylalanine or tryptophan ends this CDR3, so it is likely a read error. The limits of the CDR3 on the DNA are not certain, so only TCRdb's listed CDR3 is given. The J gene is TRBJ2-5, the V gene TRBV7-6; the table's TRBD1 call for D was not verified on the DNA. Termini included, the CDR3 measures 15 amino acids. The V gene's germline CDR1 is SGHVS and CDR2 FNYEAQ. CDR3 protein: CASSPRSGTAKSRFS.